The clone carrying this T cell receptor beta chain was seen a handful of times. The CDR3 does not close with the conserved phenylalanine or tryptophan, likely indicating a read error. Because the CDR3's place on the DNA is in doubt, the DNA is left out and the CDR3 is given as listed by TCRdb. From RNA, the CDR3 regions of TCR beta chains were amplified and sequenced. The first-round RT-PCR employed HTBI primers together with the Qiagen OneStep RT-PCR kit. A multiplex PCR was then performed as the second round. TCRdb called the multiplex PCR reads again in MiXCR, with one record for every CDR3 protein. The sample contains approximately 640,000 distinct CDR3 sequences, roughly two fifths of which appear only once. The data are from a study of Graves' ophthalmopathy and Graves' hyperthyroidism. Study-wide background: The authors collected peripheral blood at initial diagnosis, before any treatment.

Exclusion covered patients with other autoimmune diseases or uncontrolled infections (as well as pregnancy or lactation). PBMCs were isolated from a roughly 10 ml sample of fresh peripheral blood. The TCR sequence derives from an adult man with Graves' ophthalmopathy. The specimen sequenced was peripheral blood.

The CDR3 protein is CSVVEGAPDT. This sequence joins TRBV29-1 and TRBJ2-5; TRBD1 is the table's D call and was not checked against the DNA. Inclusive of both ends, the CDR3 amounts to 10 amino acids. The germline CDR1 and CDR2 sequences are SQVTM and ANQGSEA.